The 24 T cell receptor beta chains in this list originate from one sample, sequenced in a study of cytomegalovirus exposure and HLA in healthy donors. PCR amplification relied on 60 Vbeta primers (plus 13 Jbeta primers). Clones were sequenced by immunoSEQ multiplex PCR, and TCRdb holds only the in-frame ones, with some missing. The sample has about 190,000 clones, 65% to 75% seen once; the top ten hold more than 4.5%. The specimen sequenced was PBMCs. These receptors came from a man aged 25-45 years in good health and CMV-seropositive.

This chain connects TRBV7-2 to TRBJ1-2; 9 nucleotides line up with TRBD1. V trimming: 5 bases; J trimming: 5 bases; junction bases outside the gene matches: 6. This CDR3 region has 14 residues. Germline V lookup: CDR1 SGHTA, CDR2 FQGNSA. CDR3 sequence reads: CASSTGGMGYGYTF. The CDR3 DNA reads TGTGCCAGCAGCACAGGGGGCATGGGGTATGGCTACACCTTC.

A note on this clone: The sample carries other DNA sequences with the same CDR3. The genes are TRBV7-3 and TRBJ2-1, with D maybe TRBD1 (6 bases). V gave up 3 bases and J gave up 1 base, with 7 bases separating them. CDR1 is SGHTA and CDR2 is FQGTGA in the germline V gene. The CDR3 runs to 14 residues. This CDR3 is CASSLRGSYNEQFF. Written as DNA, the CDR3 is TGTGCCAGCAGCTTGAGGGGGTCCTACAATGAGCAGTTCTTC.

The V call is TRBV30, the J call TRBJ1-1; tentatively, D is TRBD1 (5 bases). Germline loops: CDR1 GTSNPN, CDR2 SVGIG (reference sequence). This CDR3 is built from 13 residues. The V and J ends lost 0 bases and 5 bases respectively, with 10 bases between them. CDR3 sequence: CAWSVGVWTEAFF. CDR3 DNA sequence: TGTGCCTGGAGTGTAGGGGTTTGGACTGAAGCTTTCTTT.

The chain joins TRBV6-1 to TRBJ1-5; 7 bases line up with TRBD1. V lost 6 bases to trimming and J lost 0 bases; unmatched junction nucleotides: 5. The germline V gene has CDR1 MNHNS and CDR2 SASEGT. CDR3 length equals 15 residues. The CDR3 DNA sequence: TGTGCCAGCAGAGGGACAGTTTATAGCAATCAGCCCCAGCATTTT. It encodes CASRGTVYSNQPQHF.

The genes are TRBV27 and TRBJ2-5; D might be TRBD1 (5 bases). The CDR3 covers 12 residues. CDR1 and CDR2 from the germline V gene are MNHEY and SMNVEV (reference sequence). The germline V and J ends were trimmed by 5 bases and 6 bases, with 10 bases remaining between them. The CDR3 DNA follows: TGTGCCAGCAGTACAGGAAGCCAGACCCAGTACTTC. The encoded protein is CASSTGSQTQYF.

The chain joins TRBV7-3 to TRBJ2-1; no reliable D call. The CDR3 sequence is 14 residues long. Between the trimmed V and J ends, which lost 0 bases and 5 bases, there was a span of 8 bases. Germline CDR1 is SGHTA and CDR2 is FQGTGA. The CDR3 DNA is TGTGCCAGCAGCTTAACTGTTGTAAACAATGAGCAGTTCTTC. Protein product: CASSLTVVNNEQFF. Combining the CDR3 with reference TRBV7-3 and TRBJ2-1 gives the whole variable domain GAGVSQTPSNKVTEKGKYVELRCDPISGHTALYWYRQSLGQGPEFLIYFQGTGAADDSGLPNDRFFAVRPEGSVSTLKIQRTERGDSAVYLCASSLTVVNNEQFFGPGTRLTVL.

This clone came up a few times. This chain joins TRBV11-3 and TRBJ2-2; D is uncertain. The ends were cut back, 1 base at V and 7 bases at J, with 7 bases in the middle. In germline, CDR1 is SGHNT, CDR2 YENEEA. The CDR3 has 13 residues. The chain's CDR3 is CASSLAPGGELFF. The CDR3 DNA is TGTGCCAGCAGCTTAGCCCCCGGCGGGGAGCTGTTTTTT.

The chain has TRBV7-9 and TRBJ1-2; TRBD1 agrees at 12 bases. This CDR3 has 17 residues. Germline V lookup: CDR1 SEHNR, CDR2 FQNEAQ (reference sequence). The V segment lost 5 bases and the J segment 3 bases; nucleotides outside the gene matches: 10. CDR3 nucleotide sequence: TGTGCCAGCAGCCCCATTCCGGGACAGGGGGCCCACTATGGCTACACCTTC. This gives the protein CASSPIPGQGAHYGYTF.

V gene TRBV6-5 combines with J gene TRBJ2-1; TRBD2 matches 12 bases. The ends lost 7 bases at V and 8 bases at J; junction bases unmatched: 9. This CDR3 has 15 residues. The germline V gene has CDR1 MNHEY and CDR2 SVGAGI. In nucleotides, the CDR3 is TGTGCCAGCAAGGGGAGGGCTAGCGGGGGGGATGAGCAGTTCTTC. Amino acid sequence: CASKGRASGGDEQFF.

The chain has TRBV18 and TRBJ1-6; the match to TRBD1 covers 7 bases. This CDR3 spans 14 amino acids. CDR1 is KGHSH, CDR2 LQKENI, per germline. The junction had 4 bases not matched to a gene; V was cut back by 4 bases and J by 7 bases. The CDR3 DNA sequence: TGTGCCAGCTCACAGACAGGGACCAATTCACCCCTCCACTTT. Protein: CASSQTGTNSPLHF.

This chain connects TRBV28 to TRBJ1-5; D gene unclear. Germline lookup yields CDR1 MDHEN and CDR2 SYDVKM. There are 12 residues in the CDR3. The V gene lost 6 bases and the J gene lost 7 bases, with 10 bases spanning the gap. In nucleotides, the CDR3 is TGTGCCAGCAGCCCCCCCTTACAGCCCCAGCATTTT. Its protein is CASSPPLQPQHF.

This clone was seen a few times. The V gene is TRBV5-5, the J gene TRBJ2-7; possible D gene TRBD1, 5 bases. The CDR3 consists of 13 residues. Germline V lookup: CDR1 SGHKS, CDR2 YYEKEE (reference sequence). V shed 7 bases and J shed 2 bases, with 13 bases lying between them. CDR3 region: CASRTLSTYEQYF. The CDR3 DNA reads TGTGCCAGCCGGACACTCAGCACCTACGAGCAGTACTTC.

The chain is built from TRBV7-2 and TRBJ2-7, with 16 positions matching TRBD2. The V segment lost 8 bases and the J segment 9 bases; nucleotides outside the gene matches: 19. CDR3 size: 18 residues. CDR1 SGHTA and CDR2 FQGNSA come from the germline V gene. The CDR3 region is CASSTGTSGRVSGGGQYF. The CDR3 bases are TGTGCCAGCTCCACCGGGACTAGCGGGAGGGTGAGCGGAGGGGGGCAGTACTTC.

This chain joins TRBV5-6 and TRBJ2-3; D call uncertain. Germline values: CDR1 SGHDT, CDR2 YYEEEE. The V gene lost 2 bases and the J gene lost 3 bases, with 4 bases spanning the gap. CDR3 length: 12 residues. The CDR3 sequence is CASSFRTDTQYF. Here the CDR3 DNA reads TGTGCCAGCAGCTTTCGGACAGATACGCAGTATTTT.

This chain joins TRBV10-3 and TRBJ2-7; D gene ambiguous. Trimming removed 5 bases at V and 7 bases at J, with 15 bases between. Germline loops: CDR1 ENHRY, CDR2 SYGVKD. The CDR3 sequence is 13 residues long. CDR3 protein: CAISSGAAAEQYF. For the CDR3, the DNA is TGTGCCATCAGTTCTGGCGCGGCGGCTGAGCAGTACTTC.

The chain couples TRBV7-9 to TRBJ2-3, with 7 nucleotides matching TRBD2. The CDR3 has 16 residues. Per germline, CDR1 SEHNR and CDR2 FQNEAQ (reference sequence). V shed 5 bases and J 5 bases; nucleotides not matched to a gene: 13. The DNA of the CDR3 is TGTGCCAGCAGCCCCGTGGGCGGGGGACCCCGAGATACGCAGTATTTT. This codes for CASSPVGGGPRDTQYF.

The rearrangement links TRBV19 to TRBJ1-5, with D perhaps matching TRBD1 (6 bases). Deletions cut 6 bases from V and 4 bases from J, with 10 bases between. This CDR3 comprises 13 residues. Germline V gene lookup returns CDR1 LNHDA and CDR2 SQIVND (reference sequence). The CDR3 nucleotides are TGTGCCAGTAGAAACAGGGAAAATCAGCCCCAGCATTTT. Translation: CASRNRENQPQHF.

This clone was counted once. The chain joins TRBV11-3 to TRBJ2-5, with 8 positions matching TRBD2. The CDR3 has 15 amino acids. Losses at the gene ends were 1 base for V and 2 bases for J; bases not matched to a gene: 3. Per the germline V gene, CDR1 is SGHNT and CDR2 is YENEEA. The CDR3 is CASSLGLATQETQYF. The CDR3 DNA reads as TGTGCCAGCAGCTTAGGACTAGCGACACAAGAGACCCAGTACTTC.

This chain joins TRBV4-1 and TRBJ2-6, with D tentatively TRBD1 (5 bases). Per the germline V gene, CDR1 is MGHRA and CDR2 is YSYEKL. V was cut by 6 bases and J by 0 bases, with 12 bases left in between. CDR3 length: 16 residues. DNA for the CDR3: TGCGCCAGCAGGACACAGGTATTCTCTGGGGCCAACGTCCTGACTTTC. It is translated as CASRTQVFSGANVLTF.

The rearrangement uses TRBV7-2 and TRBJ2-1, with 11 bases aligning to TRBD2. Germline trimming cut 8 bases from V and 5 bases from J; bases unmatched to any gene: 8. This CDR3 has 15 amino acids. The germline gives CDR1 SGHTA, CDR2 FQGNSA. The DNA of the CDR3 is TGTGCCAGCCAAGGGGTAGCGGGGGGGCACAATGAGCAGTTCTTC. It translates to CASQGVAGGHNEQFF.

The chain uses TRBV6-1 and TRBJ2-7, with 10 positions matching TRBD2. J gave up 2 bases and V 5 bases, and 3 bases lay outside the gene matches. Germline values: CDR1 MNHNS, CDR2 SASEGT. There are 14 residues in the CDR3. This CDR3 reads CASSLSGGTYEQYF. CDR3 nucleotide sequence: TGTGCCAGCAGTCTTAGCGGGGGGACCTACGAGCAGTACTTC.

Written as DNA, the CDR3 is TGTGCCAGCAGCCGGGGACAGGGGAGGGTGAGCACAGATACGCAGTATTTT. Translation gives CASSRGQGRVSTDTQYF. J is TRBJ2-3 and V is TRBV5-4; 10 nucleotides align to TRBD1. The CDR3 consists of 17 residues. V was pared by 4 bases and J by 0 bases, with 8 bases of the junction left unmatched. Per germline, CDR1 SGHNT and CDR2 YYREEE (reference sequence).

V and J are TRBV6-5 and TRBJ2-3; D call uncertain. CDR1 MNHEY and CDR2 SVGAGI come from the germline V gene. Between the trimmed V and J ends, which lost 0 bases and 0 bases, there was a span of 4 bases. This CDR3 comprises 14 residues. CDR3 amino acids: CASSYSRSTDTQYF. Written as DNA, the CDR3 is TGTGCCAGCAGTTACTCACGGAGCACAGATACGCAGTATTTT.

This chain links TRBV7-2 with TRBJ2-4; 8 nucleotides align to TRBD1. Germline loops: CDR1 SGHTA, CDR2 FQGNSA. CDR3 length: 15 residues. The J segment lost 7 bases and the V segment lost 2 bases, leaving 7 bases of the junction unmatched. Here the CDR3 reads CASSLPGGKSNIQYF. DNA of the CDR3: TGTGCCAGCAGCTTACCAGGGGGCAAGTCGAACATTCAGTACTTC.